This T cell receptor beta chain was captured by sequencing in a study of cytomegalovirus exposure and HLA in healthy donors. V lost 3 bases and J lost 8; bases outside the gene matches: 15. The CDR3 contains 18 residues. Germline V gene lookup returns CDR1 MDHEN and CDR2 SYDVKM. The PCR ran on 60 Vbeta and 13 Jbeta primers. This table comes from immunoSEQ multiplex PCR, and its TCRdb copy is limited to in-frame clones, with some not included. This sample carries over 150,000 clones, around four fifths of them seen once, and the ten largest clones take about 1.3%. This TCR was recovered from a woman in her forties or fifties in good health and CMV-seronegative. The rearrangement joins TRBV28 to TRBJ2-1; 11 bases map to TRBD2. Sequenced input: PBMCs. CDR3 coding DNA: TGTGCCAGCAGTTTTGACCTAGCGGGGGGTACAAGGGTCGATGAGCAGTTCTTC. This translates into CASSFDLAGGTRVDEQFF. The whole variable domain, remainder taken from reference TRBV28 and TRBJ2-1, is DVKVTQSSRYLVKRTGEKVFLECVQDMDHENMFWYRQDPGLGLRLIYFSYDVKMKEKGDIPEGYSVSREKKERFSLILESASTNQTSMYLCASSFDLAGGTRVDEQFFGPGTRLTVL.